These T cell receptor beta chains were read from a single sample in a study of Ad26.COV2.S vaccination and SARS-CoV-2 variants. Profiled with immunoSEQ multiplex PCR; TCRdb holds only in-frame clones, not every one. The sample yields around 350,000 clones, approximately 90% seen once. The sample was peripheral blood, taken after recovery from COVID-19. These receptors came from a human donor who had recovered from COVID-19. The CDR3 runs from the conserved cysteine through the conserved F or W. D genes are given only for firm matches. Size is omitted from some rows. Given values are once, few, many or a class for expanded clones.

length: 18; size: .; D: .; V: TRBV12-2; J: TRBJ1-2; DNA: TGTGCAAGTCGCCCAAGAACTACGGGGCAGCCCTCTTATGATGGCTACACCTTC; CDR3: CASRPRTTGQPSYDGYTF
length: 13; size: .; D: .; V: TRBV19; J: TRBJ1-2; DNA: TGTGCCAGTAGTATAGAAGACCTCTATGGCTACACCTTC; CDR3: CASSIEDLYGYTF
length: 12; size: once; D: TRBD2; V: TRBV29-1; J: TRBJ2-7; DNA: TGCAGCGGCGGGGGTGCCTCCTACGAGCAGTACTTC; CDR3: CSGGGASYEQYF
length: 15; size: .; D: .; V: TRBV6-5; J: TRBJ1-3; DNA: TGTGCCAGCACCTCGACAAGCTTTTCTGGAAACACCATATATTTT; CDR3: CASTSTSFSGNTIYF
length: 16; size: .; D: .; V: TRBV19; J: TRBJ1-1; DNA: TGTGCCAGTAGTCCCCTGGCCAGGGGCAAGAACACTGAAGCTTTCTTT; CDR3: CASSPLARGKNTEAFF
length: 15; size: .; D: TRBD1; V: TRBV27; J: TRBJ2-3; DNA: TGTGCCAGCAGCCCGCGGGACAGGGCTACAGATACGCAGTATTTT; CDR3: CASSPRDRATDTQYF
length: 15; size: .; D: .; V: TRBV9; J: TRBJ2-1; DNA: TGTGCCAGCAGCGTATATCATACAGCCAACAATGAGCAGTTCTTC; CDR3: CASSVYHTANNEQFF
length: 15; size: once; D: .; V: TRBV9; J: TRBJ2-1; DNA: TGTGCCAGCAGCCATCGGGCGAGCTCCTACAATGAGCAGTTCTTC; CDR3: CASSHRASSYNEQFF
length: 13; size: .; D: .; V: TRBV12-3/TRBV12-4; J: TRBJ1-2; DNA: TGTGCCAGCAGGGGCGGACAACTCTATGGCTACACCTTC; CDR3: CASRGGQLYGYTF
length: 19; size: .; D: .; V: TRBV21-1; J: TRBJ2-3; DNA: TGTGCCAGCAGCAACCAAGCGGGGCGTTCGGCGGGGGGCACAGATACGCAGTATTTT; CDR3: CASSNQAGRSAGGTDTQYF